This TCR beta chain was sequenced during a study of T cells in Graves' hyperthyroidism and ophthalmopathy (dated by TCRdb to about 2019). Regarding the research as a whole: Peripheral blood samples were taken at initial diagnosis, before any treatment was given. TCR V-J signatures able to tell the groups apart were searched for in a discovery cohort of 95 or so patients, of whom around 43 had Graves' ophthalmopathy and around 56 had stable Graves' hyperthyroidism. Whether ophthalmopathy could be predicted prospectively was tested in an independent validation cohort made up of 18 to 20 hyperthyroidism patients plus 17 patients who later progressed to ophthalmopathy. The 75 to 100 discovery patients were randomly split 7:3 into training and test sets. The study also compared thyroid tissue and blood T-cell repertoires from more than 5 Graves' hyperthyroidism patients. Once sampling was done, hyperthyroidism patients were given methimazole at a starting dose of 30 mg daily, whereas ophthalmopathy patients were given high-dose intravenous methylprednisolone. The paper reports TCR Vbeta CDR3 sequencing of approximately 140 peripheral blood samples: around 45 ophthalmopathy, under 80 hyperthyroidism and about 17 progressor patients. The full study reports these points: In validation, the model predicted progression to ophthalmopathy a median of about 6.8 months before onset, with roughly 70% sensitivity and almost 75% specificity. Most expanded thyroid clonotypes (frequency above 0.001) were also detected in blood, a finding suggesting that blood repertoires may reflect thyroid immune responses. Sample size was not statistically predetermined, and blinding of investigators to group allocation was not performed. A model built on a 13 V-J signature distinguished ophthalmopathy from stable hyperthyroidism, reaching around 87% sensitivity and under 84% specificity in cross-validation and 80%/75% in testing.

TCR beta CDR3 regions were amplified from RNA transcripts. The first round of RT-PCR for the TCR CDR3 was performed with the HTBI primer set and the Qiagen OneStep RT-PCR kit. The libraries were constructed in a second round of multiplex PCR and then size-selected and purified. Sequencing of the libraries was done on an Illumina HiSeq2000 using paired-end 100 bp reads. The study's processing was this. SOAPnuke was used to process the raw data, removing reads that contained adapters or uncalled bases, had a mean Phred below 15, or lacked an exact match to the constant primer or identifier. High-quality paired reads were merged using COPE v1.2.5, and each unique nucleotide sequence was defined as a clonotype. MiTCR v1.1 was used to align the clonotypes against IMGT TRBV, TRBD and TRBJ reference segments. The analysis was restricted to V-J combinations with a frequency above 0.0001, which together covered around 99% of the repertoires. The TCS score was defined as the ratio of F50 (clonal expansion) to E x V (chaos), calculated using BLOSUM62-based TCRdist between CDR3 peptides within each V-J. Welch's t-statistics and random forest reduced roughly 540 V-J features to fewer than 15, which were used in a naive Bayes classifier (R e1071). Starting from the raw public reads, TCRdb applied fastp trimming at Q25, assembled clones with MiXCR and retained in-frame beta chains. Every CDR3 protein is listed once, alongside the most common genes and DNA of its rows. In this record, the V and J calls reflect TCRdb's handling and not the investigators' own analysis. The sample data list hundreds of thousands of distinct CDR3 sequences, and around 15% of these were observed just once. The top ten hold 3% to 4.5% of the sample.

This clonotype was seen many times. This receptor's antigen is unknown. No qualities accompany the bases; no much larger clone lies one base away. Graves' hyperthyroidism was defined as stable when no progression to ophthalmopathy occurred over 18 months of follow-up. Hyperthyroidism patients were aged 18 to 65 years and newly diagnosed, with disease duration of less than 2 months. Patients with uncontrolled infections, other autoimmune diseases, pregnancy or lactation were excluded. Clinical symptoms, serum thyroxine and TRAb, thyroid ultrasound, and orbital computed tomography formed the basis for the diagnoses. PBMCs were separated from approximately 10 ml of fresh peripheral blood using Ficoll-Paque density gradient centrifugation. Total RNA was extracted using Trizol reagent, and RNA quality was assessed on an Agilent 2100 Bioanalyzer. Trimming costs V 4 bases and J 2 bases, and their ends lie 12 bases apart. Counted from cysteine to phenylalanine, this CDR3 has 16 amino acids. Solely the CDR3 DNA is kept, with 48 bases framed from the first base.

The sample taken for sequencing was blood. The sequence joins TRBV12-3 or TRBV12-4 to TRBJ2-6; the D region possibly corresponds to TRBD2 (6 bases align). This TCR came from a woman under 40 with Graves' hyperthyroidism. The CDR3 protein: CASSSTGGPGANVLTF. The bases read TGTGCCAGCAGTTCAACAGGAGGGCCTGGGGCCAACGTCCTGACTTTC.